One sample yielded the 26 T cell receptor beta chains listed below, sequenced in a study of blood T cell repertoires in COVID-19. Clones were sequenced by immunoSEQ multiplex PCR, and TCRdb holds only the in-frame ones, with some missing. Here the sample spans around 160,000 clones, roughly 76% being singletons. The sample consisted of peripheral blood. The receptors stem from a human donor with acute or convalescent COVID-19. The donor label of this sample is uncertain.

This clone was seen more than once but under ten times. V is TRBV20-1 and J is TRBJ1-6; D is possibly TRBD1 (5 bases). The CDR3 covers 16 residues. Germline values: CDR1 DFQATT, CDR2 SNEGSKA (reference sequence). The germline V and J ends were trimmed by 3 bases and 4 bases, with 16 bases remaining between them. CDR3 nucleotide sequence: TGCAGTGCTAGTAGACAGACCTCCCTTTATAATTCACCCCTCCACTTT. Translating gives CSASRQTSLYNSPLHF.

This clone was seen once. J is TRBJ1-1 and V is TRBV6-5; TRBD1 agrees at 7 bases. V dropped 5 bases and J dropped 0; count of bases not matched to a gene: 6. Per the germline V gene, CDR1 is MNHEY and CDR2 is SVGAGI. The CDR3 runs to 15 residues. The CDR3 DNA sequence: TGTGCCAGCAGTAAGACAGGGACCTTGAACACTGAAGCTTTCTTT. Amino acid sequence: CASSKTGTLNTEAFF.

This clone was observed once. The chain joins TRBV5-3 to TRBJ1-2; possible D gene TRBD1, 5 bases. TRBV5-3 is labeled an ORF, and its function is uncertain. V lost 4 bases and J 0 bases, leaving 22 bases between the germline ends. CDR3 length equals 18 residues. Here the CDR3 DNA reads TGTGCCAGAAGCCCCCCCCGCGTCTTGACAGACACTAACTATGGCTACACCTTC. As protein: CARSPPRVLTDTNYGYTF.

The chain has TRBV15 and TRBJ1-5, with D tentatively TRBD1 (6 bases). Germline CDR1 is LNHNV and CDR2 is YYDKDF (reference sequence). V was trimmed by 0 bases and J by 4 bases, leaving 10 bases between them. The CDR3 spans 15 residues. The CDR3 protein is CATSRDGTPNQPQHF. The CDR3 DNA reads as TGTGCCACCAGCAGAGACGGGACACCTAATCAGCCCCAGCATTTT.

The V and J genes are TRBV4-1 and TRBJ2-7; possible D gene TRBD1, 6 bases. Trimming removed 4 bases at V and 0 bases at J, with 16 bases between. The CDR3 has 16 residues. CDR1 is MGHRA, CDR2 YSYEKL, per germline. CDR3 residues: CASSLTFQGSSYEQYF. The CDR3 coding sequence is TGCGCCAGCAGCCTCACGTTTCAGGGGAGCTCCTACGAGCAGTACTTC.

V is TRBV7-8 and J is TRBJ2-1, with D maybe TRBD2 (5 bases). Trimming pared 5 bases from V and 0 bases from J, leaving 17 bases between. The V gene's germline CDR1 is SGHVS and CDR2 FQNEAQ. This CDR3 has 17 residues. DNA for the CDR3: TGTGCCAGCAGCCTTTTCCCCGGGGATAGCTCCTACAATGAGCAGTTCTTC. Protein sequence: CASSLFPGDSSYNEQFF.

This sequence joins TRBV14 and TRBJ1-5; tentative D call: TRBD1 (5 bases). This CDR3 region has 13 residues. The germline gives CDR1 SGHDN, CDR2 FVKESK. V was cut by 1 base and J by 8 bases, with 9 bases left in between. In nucleotides, the CDR3 is TGTGCCAGCAGCCAAGCTGGAGGGGAGCCCCAGCATTTT. This codes for CASSQAGGEPQHF.

This sequence joins TRBV13 and TRBJ1-4, with D perhaps TRBD1 (5 bases). The CDR3 is 15 residues long. Trimming stripped 5 bases from V and 11 bases from J, with 21 bases between. Germline CDR1 is PRHDT and CDR2 is FYEKMQ (reference sequence). CDR3 nucleotide sequence: TGTGCCAGCAGCCCCCCAATGGGGCCGGGTGCGAAACTGTTTTTT. Encoded protein: CASSPPMGPGAKLFF.

In its sample, this clone was seen a few times. The V call is TRBV18, the J call TRBJ1-1; no clear D gene. V lost 7 bases and J lost 4, with 16 bases in between. CDR3 length equals 14 residues. In germline, CDR1 is KGHSH, CDR2 LQKENI. CDR3 bases: TGTGCCAGCTTACTCCGGTTAGACACCACTGAAGCTTTCTTT. This gives the protein CASLLRLDTTEAFF.

This clone has a single count. The chain combines TRBV19 with TRBJ2-7; 7 bases agree with TRBD2. This CDR3 region has 16 residues. Germline CDR1 is LNHDA and CDR2 is SQIVND (reference sequence). Losses at the gene ends were 3 bases for V and 3 bases for J; bases not matched to a gene: 11. CDR3 DNA sequence: TGTGCCAGTAGTATCGGTGGGAATAGCGGGTACTACGAGCAGTACTTC. Translating gives CASSIGGNSGYYEQYF.

The J gene is TRBJ2-2, the V gene TRBV5-1; the match to TRBD1 covers 7 bases. There are 14 residues in the CDR3. The J segment lost 4 bases and the V segment lost 2 bases, leaving 2 bases of the junction unmatched. Germline assignment: CDR1 SGHRS and CDR2 YFSETQ. Written as DNA, the CDR3 is TGCGCCAGCAGCTTACAGGGGATCACCGGGGAGCTGTTTTTT. This translates into CASSLQGITGELFF.

The chain recombines TRBV6-1 with TRBJ2-6; 9 bases line up with TRBD2. Germline V CDR1 and CDR2: MNHNS, SASEGT. V was clipped by 4 bases and J by 0 bases; unmatched bases: 10. This CDR3 region has 19 residues. CDR3 sequence: CASSAFERGAPSGANVLTF. CDR3 sequence (DNA): TGTGCCAGCAGTGCCTTCGAGCGGGGGGCCCCCTCTGGGGCCAACGTCCTGACTTTC.

V is TRBV2 and J is TRBJ1-5; weak D call: TRBD1 (5 bases). This CDR3 is built from 15 residues. CDR1 and CDR2 (germline): SNHLY, FYNNEI. Between the trimmed V and J ends, which lost 5 bases and 5 bases, there was a span of 16 bases. The CDR3 sequence is CASSIPGGSYQPQHF. CDR3 nucleotide sequence: TGTGCCAGCAGTATCCCGGGGGGGTCGTATCAGCCCCAGCATTTT. The variable domain in full, completed from reference TRBV2 and TRBJ1-5, reads EPEVTQTPSHQVTQMGQEVILRCVPISNHLYFYWYRQILGQKVEFLVSFYNNEISEKSEIFDDQFSVERPDGSNFTLKIRSTKLEDSAMYFCASSIPGGSYQPQHFGDGTRLSIL.

The rearrangement links TRBV6-5 to TRBJ2-3, with TRBD1 identical over 9 bases. Germline lookup yields CDR1 MNHEY and CDR2 SVGAGI. This CDR3 contains 15 residues. Trimming at V came to 6 bases and at J to 7 bases, leaving 11 bases not matched to a gene. The CDR3 sequence: CASRGTGGATHTQYF. The CDR3 coding sequence is TGTGCCAGCAGGGGAACAGGGGGCGCGACACATACGCAGTATTTT.

The chain combines TRBV18 with TRBJ1-2; the D gene is possibly TRBD1 (6 bases). The V gene's germline CDR1 is KGHSH and CDR2 LQKENI. CDR3 size: 17 residues. V was cut by 1 base and J by 2 bases, with 17 bases left in between. The CDR3 nucleotides read TGTGCCAGCTCACCACGGGCCGTCTCCGGACAGAACTATGGCTACACCTTC. As protein: CASSPRAVSGQNYGYTF.

The chain links TRBV27 to TRBJ1-6; 9 nucleotides line up with TRBD1. The germline CDR1 and CDR2 sequences are MNHEY and SMNVEV (reference sequence). CDR3 length: 15 amino acids. With V trimmed by 2 bases and J by 6 bases, 2 bases remained unmatched. DNA of the CDR3: TGTGCCAGCAGTTTAGAGACAGGGGGTAATTCACCCCTCCACTTT. It encodes CASSLETGGNSPLHF.

In this sample, this clone turned up once. V is TRBV24-1 and J is TRBJ2-3, with D unclear. Looked up from germline, CDR1 is KGHDR and CDR2 is SFDVKD. V lost 5 bases to trimming and J lost 2 bases, with 19 bases between them. The CDR3 has 17 amino acids. The CDR3 region has the DNA TGTGCCACCAGTGTTTTCGCGACTGACGAGCACACAGATACGCAGTATTTT. This translates into CATSVFATDEHTDTQYF.

The CDR3 nucleotides read TGCGCCACCTCCGGACTAGCGGGGCCTACCGGGGAGCTGTTTTTT. This gives the protein CATSGLAGPTGELFF. The gene calls are TRBV10-2 and TRBJ2-2; the match to TRBD2 covers 12 bases. The V gene's germline CDR1 is WSHSY and CDR2 SAAADI. Trimming cost V 10 bases and J 5 bases; bases outside gene matches: 8. The CDR3 contains 15 residues.

The V and J genes are TRBV5-6 and TRBJ2-7; the match to TRBD1 covers 8 bases. Germline V gene sequence: CDR1 SGHDT, CDR2 YYEEEE. Trimming at V came to 0 bases and at J to 7 bases, leaving 9 bases not matched to a gene. This CDR3 has 15 residues. The CDR3 DNA is TGTGCCAGCAGCTTGGCAGGGGCAGGGGGCCAAGAGCAGTACGTC. This translates into CASSLAGAGGQEQYV.

CDR3 bases: TGTGCCAGCAGCTATCAGGCGGAGGGGTTGAGCTACACCTTC. It translates to CASSYQAEGLSYTF. V and J are TRBV7-2 and TRBJ1-2, with D possibly matching TRBD1 (5 bases). The germline V gene has CDR1 SGHTA and CDR2 FQGNSA. V was cut by 4 bases and J by 9 bases, with 18 bases left in between. The CDR3 extends over 14 amino acids.

The rearrangement joins TRBV3-1 (or the pseudogene TRBV3-2) to TRBJ2-7; possibly TRBD2 for D (5 bases). The CDR3 totals 12 residues. Germline V gene lookup returns CDR1 LGHDT and CDR2 YNNKEL (reference sequence). The V end lost 6 bases, the J end lost 3 bases, and 9 bases lay between the germline ends. The CDR3 here is CASSPGSYEQYF. The CDR3 nucleotides read TGTGCCAGCAGTCCGGGGAGCTACGAGCAGTACTTC.

The V gene is TRBV6-1, the J gene TRBJ1-5; 7 nucleotides line up with TRBD1. The CDR3 extends over 19 amino acids. Germline V gene data show CDR1 as MNHNS and CDR2 as SASEGT. The ends lost 4 bases at V and 0 bases at J; junction bases unmatched: 15. The CDR3 DNA sequence: TGTGCCAGCAGTGTGAAATCCGGGACAGAATTTTATAGCAATCAGCCCCAGCATTTT. Protein product: CASSVKSGTEFYSNQPQHF.

The CDR3 loop reads CATSRDRGGPRYEQYF. CDR3 coding DNA: TGTGCCACCAGCAGAGATAGGGGGGGCCCTAGGTACGAGCAGTACTTC. This chain links TRBV15 with TRBJ2-7; possible D gene TRBD2, 7 bases. The V end lost 0 bases, the J end lost 4 bases, and 16 bases lay between the germline ends. Germline V gives CDR1 LNHNV, CDR2 YYDKDF (reference sequence). The CDR3 runs 16 residues.

The genes are TRBV6-5 and TRBJ1-2; 8 positions match TRBD1. Looked up from germline, CDR1 is MNHEY and CDR2 is SVGAGI. The CDR3 covers 15 residues. With V trimmed by 6 bases and J by 4 bases, 10 bases remained unmatched. This chain's CDR3 is CASSLGAGGFYGYTF. The CDR3 region has the DNA TGTGCCAGCAGCCTAGGGGCAGGGGGCTTCTATGGCTACACCTTC.

The chain has TRBV7-6 and TRBJ2-5; possibly TRBD2 for D (5 bases). This CDR3 is built from 14 residues. V lost 5 bases and J 4 bases, leaving 14 bases between the germline ends. The germline CDR1 and CDR2 sequences are SGHVS and FNYEAQ. The CDR3 nucleotides are TGTGCCAGCAGCGATGGACTGGCCGGAGAGACCCAGTACTTC. As protein: CASSDGLAGETQYF.

The J gene is TRBJ2-7, the V gene TRBV12-3 or TRBV12-4; 7 bases map to TRBD2. The CDR3 totals 11 residues. V lost 8 bases to trimming and J lost 4 bases; unmatched junction nucleotides: 2. DNA for the CDR3: TGTGCCAGCGGGGGGGGTTACGAGCAGTACTTC. Translation gives CASGGGYEQYF.